These 14 T cell receptor beta chains were sequenced from one sample in a study of blood T cell repertoires in COVID-19. The repertoire was sequenced with immunoSEQ multiplex PCR; TCRdb's copy has only in-frame clones and lacks some. The sample carries 100,000 to 150,000 clones, around 89% recorded once. Sequenced: peripheral blood. These receptors originate from a man over 45 with acute or convalescent COVID-19.

The chain combines TRBV10-3 with TRBJ1-5, with a weak D call TRBD1 (6 bases). Germline values: CDR1 ENHRY, CDR2 SYGVKD. CDR3 size: 14 residues. Deletions cut 5 bases from V and 2 bases from J, with 10 bases between. The CDR3 DNA follows: TGTGCCATCAGTACAGGGATCGGCAATCAGCCCCAGCATTTT. Translating gives CAISTGIGNQPQHF.

As DNA, the CDR3 is TGCGCCAGCAGCCAAGATCCCCCAAGGGGGACAGGGCAGTACTTC. It codes for CASSQDPPRGTGQYF. This chain links TRBV4-1 with TRBJ2-5; 9 bases agree with TRBD1. This CDR3 has 15 amino acids. V gave up 0 bases and J gave up 11 bases; unmatched junction bases: 10. Germline V lookup: CDR1 MGHRA, CDR2 YSYEKL.

The chain recombines TRBV18 with TRBJ2-3; 9 bases agree with TRBD2. Germline assignment: CDR1 KGHSH and CDR2 LQKENI. The V segment lost 3 bases and the J segment 1 base; nucleotides outside the gene matches: 2. The CDR3 length is 15 residues. CDR3 sequence reads: CASSPRLAGTDTQYF. Here the CDR3 DNA reads TGTGCCAGCTCACCCCGACTAGCGGGCACAGATACGCAGTATTTT.

The chain is built from TRBV19 and TRBJ2-5; TRBD1 agrees at 10 bases. The germline gives CDR1 LNHDA, CDR2 SQIVND (reference sequence). CDR3 length: 16 amino acids. V dropped 5 bases and J dropped 2; count of bases not matched to a gene: 8. CDR3 sequence (DNA): TGTGCCAGTAGTCCTACGGGACAGGGGCTTCAAGAGACCCAGTACTTC. Translated, it gives CASSPTGQGLQETQYF.

The rearrangement uses TRBV20-1 and TRBJ2-7; D unclear. The CDR3 has 9 amino acids. The V end lost 5 bases, the J end lost 5 bases, and 4 bases lay between the germline ends. CDR1 DFQATT and CDR2 SNEGSKA come from the germline V gene (reference sequence). The CDR3: CSASDEQYF. The CDR3, as DNA: TGCAGTGCTTCTGACGAGCAGTACTTC.

The genes are TRBV5-5 and TRBJ2-5; D unresolved. The CDR3 is made up of 14 amino acids. Trimming stripped 2 bases from V and 5 bases from J, with 13 bases between. Germline loops: CDR1 SGHKS, CDR2 YYEKEE (reference sequence). The CDR3 protein is CASSLPSPQETQYF. DNA for the CDR3: TGTGCCAGCAGCTTACCGTCCCCCCAGGAGACCCAGTACTTC.

The J gene is TRBJ1-1, the V gene TRBV10-2; a weak D match, TRBD1 (5 bases). The CDR3 covers 18 residues. The germline V and J ends were trimmed by 2 bases and 1 base, with 20 bases remaining between them. CDR1 is WSHSY and CDR2 is SAAADI in the germline V gene. The CDR3 region is CASSEGWGVSPSNTEAFF. Here the CDR3 DNA reads TGCGCCAGCAGTGAGGGGTGGGGGGTAAGCCCTTCGAACACTGAAGCTTTCTTT.

This chain joins TRBV7-9 and TRBJ1-1, with unresolved D. CDR3 length: 12 residues. Trimming shortened V by 8 bases and J by 5 bases, and 12 bases separated the two germline ends. The germline CDR1 and CDR2 sequences are SEHNR and FQNEAQ (reference sequence). CDR3 DNA sequence: TGTGCCAGCGGAGGGAGAGGAACTGAAGCTTTCTTT. Amino acid sequence: CASGGRGTEAFF.

Concerning this clone: The sample holds other DNA sequences that translate to the same CDR3. The chain couples TRBV5-1 to TRBJ1-1; 9 nucleotides agree with TRBD1. CDR3 length equals 14 residues. CDR1 is SGHRS, CDR2 YFSETQ, per germline. The V gene end was trimmed by 4 bases and the J gene end by 4 bases; junction bases not matched to a gene: 5. This CDR3 is CASSLGTGLTEAFF. In DNA form, the CDR3 reads TGCGCCAGCAGCCTCGGGACAGGGCTCACTGAAGCTTTCTTT.

V and J are TRBV2 and TRBJ2-7; D gene unclear. Germline V gives CDR1 SNHLY, CDR2 FYNNEI. Trimming took 7 bases from V and 5 from J, leaving 15 bases between them. The CDR3 extends over 13 amino acids. The DNA for the CDR3 is TGTGCCAGCACTTTTGAATTGGGCCACGAGCAGTACTTC. It translates to CASTFELGHEQYF.

The chain couples TRBV7-9 to TRBJ2-4; tentative D call: TRBD1 (6 bases). V lost 4 bases to trimming and J lost 6 bases, with 13 bases between them. CDR3 length equals 14 residues. The germline V gene has CDR1 SEHNR and CDR2 FQNEAQ (reference sequence). The CDR3 DNA is TGTGCCAGCAGCTCCCGGGACACAGGAAACATTCAGTACTTC. Encoded protein: CASSSRDTGNIQYF. The entire variable domain, with the rest obtained from reference TRBV7-9 and TRBJ2-4, is as follows: DTGVSQNPRHKITKRGQNVTFRCDPISEHNRLYWYRQTLGQGPEFLTYFQNEAQLEKSRLLSDRFSAERPKGSFSTLEIQRTEQGDSAMYLCASSSRDTGNIQYFGAGTRLSVL.

The chain employs TRBV6-1 and TRBJ1-2; 8 bases fit TRBD1. Germline lookup yields CDR1 MNHNS and CDR2 SASEGT. This CDR3 region has 14 residues. Germline trimming cut 3 bases from V and 4 bases from J; bases unmatched to any gene: 4. CDR3 in amino acids: CASSETGVGYGYTF. In DNA form, the CDR3 reads TGTGCCAGCAGTGAGACAGGGGTTGGCTATGGCTACACCTTC.

The chain recombines TRBV6-2 or TRBV6-3 with TRBJ1-1; TRBD1 might be the D (5 bases). This CDR3 has 15 amino acids. Germline lookup yields CDR1 MNHEY and CDR2 SVGEGT. The V end lost 0 bases, the J end lost 1 base, and 9 bases lay between the germline ends. The CDR3 here is CASSYSNGGNTEAFF. In DNA form, the CDR3 reads TGTGCCAGCAGTTACTCGAACGGGGGGAACACTGAAGCTTTCTTT.

This chain connects TRBV5-8 to TRBJ1-1, with D possibly matching TRBD1 (5 bases). CDR3 size: 13 residues. V lost 0 bases, J lost 10 bases, and 13 bases lay in between. Per germline, CDR1 SGHTS and CDR2 YDEGEE. CDR3 bases: TGTGCCAGCAGCTTGGTGAGACAGCGGGGAGCTTTCTTT. It codes for CASSLVRQRGAFF. Full variable domain (missing parts from reference TRBV5-8 and TRBJ1-1): EAGVTQSPTHLIKTRGQQATLRCSPISGHTSVYWYQQALGLGLQFLLWYDEGEERNRGNFPPRFSGRQFPNYSSELNVNALELEDSALYLCASSLVRQRGAFFGQGTRLTVV.